The 26 T cell receptor beta chains given below trace back to one sample, sequenced in a study of blood T cells in healthy people across ages. Primed by a sample-barcoded 5' primer and a J-beta primer mix, a second PCR proceeded for roughly 6 to 12 cycles. One entry per CDR3 protein, called by TCRdb with MiXCR from the 5' RACE reads. The repertoire holds about 1 million distinct CDR3 sequences, around 45% seen once, with approximately 20% in the top ten. Sequences were obtained from blood. These receptors were taken from a woman aged 55-69 years in good health.

This clonotype occurred many times. The J gene is TRBJ2-7, the V gene TRBV6-1, with 14 bases fitting TRBD2. With 6 bases clipped from V and 4 bases from J, the junction kept 5 bases outside the gene matches. Germline CDR1 is MNHNS and CDR2 is SASEGT. CDR3 length equals 15 residues. CDR3 residues: CASSPGTSGRYEQYF. As DNA, the CDR3 is TGTGCCAGCAGCCCCGGGACTAGCGGGAGATACGAGCAGTACTTC.

This chain links TRBV30 with TRBJ2-3; D possibly corresponds to TRBD2 (6 bases). This CDR3 contains 14 residues. Germline V gives CDR1 GTSNPN, CDR2 SVGIG (reference sequence). The V end lost 0 bases, the J end lost 5 bases, and 12 bases lay between the germline ends. The CDR3 here is CAWSVGGSVDTQYF. The CDR3 nucleotides read TGTGCCTGGAGTGTCGGGGGATCGGTAGATACGCAGTATTTT.

This clonotype has a handful of counts. DNA of the CDR3: TGTGCCAGCAGTGATGGCGGACTGTACGAGCAGTACTTC. This codes for CASSDGGLYEQYF. The chain is built from TRBV27 and TRBJ2-7; D may be TRBD2 (5 bases). V was pared by 5 bases and J by 4 bases, with 12 bases between. CDR1 is MNHEY and CDR2 is SMNVEV in the germline V gene (reference sequence). The CDR3 is 13 residues long.

V usage is TRBV20-1 and J usage is TRBJ1-2, with 7 bases aligning to TRBD1. CDR1 is DFQATT and CDR2 is SNEGSKA in the germline V gene (reference sequence). Germline trimming cut 0 bases from V and 2 bases from J; bases unmatched to any gene: 21. This CDR3 is built from 20 residues. The CDR3 DNA follows: TGCAGTGCTAGAGAGCCCCTCCTGCCCACCCCGGGACAGAGAAACTATGGCTACACCTTC. It encodes CSAREPLLPTPGQRNYGYTF.

V usage is TRBV6-5 and J usage is TRBJ1-6, with D uncertain. This CDR3 has 12 amino acids. Trimming stripped 0 bases from V and 9 bases from J, with 3 bases between. CDR1 MNHEY and CDR2 SVGAGI come from the germline V gene. The DNA of the CDR3 is TGTGCCAGCAGTTACTCGTTTTCACCCCTCCACTTT. Amino acids: CASSYSFSPLHF.

The sample holds many counts of this clonotype. The rearrangement uses TRBV12-3 or TRBV12-4 and TRBJ2-5; no clear D. V was trimmed by 6 bases and J by 2 bases, leaving 13 bases between them. The CDR3 is made up of 14 amino acids. For the CDR3, the DNA is TGTGCCAGCAGCCTAAGTGGGCTTCAAGAGACCCAGTACTTC. It encodes CASSLSGLQETQYF.

V usage is TRBV3-1 and J usage is TRBJ2-1, with 8 bases identical to TRBD2. CDR1 and CDR2 (germline): LGHDT, YNNKEL (reference sequence). V dropped 0 bases and J dropped 9; count of bases not matched to a gene: 7. This CDR3 contains 15 residues. The CDR3 region has the DNA TGTGCCAGCAGCCAAGATCCGGGAGGGCCTTCTGAGCAGTTCTTC. It is translated as CASSQDPGGPSEQFF.

This clonotype appeared a few times. The V call is TRBV3-1, the J call TRBJ2-4; D may be TRBD1 or TRBD2 (5 bases each). TRBJ2-7 explains the end of the DNA better; the J call may be wrong. The CDR3 covers 15 residues. Per germline, CDR1 LGHDT and CDR2 YNNKEL (reference sequence). The CDR3 region is CASSPVKGRVYEQYF. The CDR3 coding sequence is TGTGCCAGCAGCCCAGTCAAGGGGCGGGTCTACGAGCAGTACTTC.

This clonotype appeared a few times. The chain carries TRBV24-1 and TRBJ2-7, with D perhaps matching TRBD2 (5 bases). This CDR3 contains 13 residues. From germline, CDR1 is KGHDR and CDR2 SFDVKD. V was clipped by 6 bases and J by 6 bases, with 14 bases between them. DNA for the CDR3: TGTGCCACCAGTCAACCGGGGATCAGCGAGCAGTACTTC. Its translation: CATSQPGISEQYF.

The gene calls are TRBV27 and TRBJ2-3; TRBD2 agrees at 8 bases. Losses at the gene ends were 5 bases for V and 6 bases for J; bases not matched to a gene: 7. The CDR3 is made up of 14 amino acids. Germline V lookup: CDR1 MNHEY, CDR2 SMNVEV (reference sequence). This CDR3 reads CASSAGLAIDTQYF. The CDR3 DNA reads as TGTGCCAGCAGTGCAGGACTAGCTATTGATACGCAGTATTTT.

The V and J genes are TRBV3-1 and TRBJ1-1, with D hard to call. The CDR3 is 13 amino acids. Deletions cut 1 base from V and 10 bases from J, with 13 bases between. Germline V gene sequence: CDR1 LGHDT, CDR2 YNNKEL (reference sequence). In DNA form, the CDR3 reads TGTGCCAGCAGCCAAGTCCCGGGTGGAAGAGCTTTCTTT. It translates to CASSQVPGGRAFF. The full variable domain, completed using reference TRBV3-1 and TRBJ1-1, is DTAVSQTPKYLVTQMGNDKSIKCEQNLGHDTMYWYKQDSKKFLKIMFSYNNKELIINETVPNRFSPKSPDKAHLNLHINSLELGDSAVYFCASSQVPGGRAFFGQGTRLTVV.

The sample holds a few counts of this clonotype. This chain uses TRBV20-1 with TRBJ2-5; D gene uncertain. The germline CDR1 and CDR2 sequences are DFQATT and SNEGSKA (reference sequence). The CDR3 has 12 residues. The V end was cut by 5 bases, the J end by 2 bases, with 9 bases between. The CDR3 DNA follows: TGCAGTGCTCAGGTCCAACAAGAGACCCAGTACTTC. This sequence encodes CSAQVQQETQYF.

This chain uses TRBV20-1 with TRBJ2-7, with TRBD2 identical over 12 bases. V lost 0 bases and J lost 4; bases outside the gene matches: 7. This CDR3 has 16 residues. Germline V CDR1 and CDR2: DFQATT, SNEGSKA (reference sequence). The CDR3 coding sequence is TGCAGTGCTAGAGAGGACCTCGGACTAGCGGGGTACGAGCAGTACTTC. It translates to CSAREDLGLAGYEQYF.

J is TRBJ2-5 and V is TRBV6-6; TRBD1 is a possible D gene (5 bases). This CDR3 region has 15 residues. The germline CDR1 and CDR2 sequences are MNHNY and SVGAGI (reference sequence). Trimming shortened V by 0 bases and J by 4 bases, and 12 bases separated the two germline ends. CDR3 loop: CASSYSAGLAETQYF. The CDR3 DNA follows: TGTGCCAGCAGTTACTCGGCAGGGTTGGCAGAGACCCAGTACTTC.

The chain uses TRBV6-2 or TRBV6-3 and TRBJ1-1; D unresolved. The CDR3 runs 13 residues. Looked up from germline, CDR1 is MNHEY and CDR2 is SVGEGT. The V gene lost 7 bases and the J gene lost 1 base, with 10 bases spanning the gap. CDR3 coding DNA: TGTGCCAGCACTTCGAGAGGGAACACTGAAGCTTTCTTT. Translation: CASTSRGNTEAFF.

V is TRBV20-1 and J is TRBJ2-7; weak D call: TRBD2 (7 bases). The CDR3 is made up of 15 amino acids. Looked up from germline, CDR1 is DFQATT and CDR2 is SNEGSKA (reference sequence). V was shortened by 3 bases and J by 0 bases, with 15 bases between the two germline ends. This CDR3 reads CSARGLGGPSYEQYF. For the CDR3, the DNA is TGCAGTGCTAGGGGTCTGGGGGGGCCCTCCTACGAGCAGTACTTC.

This clonotype was counted a few times. The J gene is TRBJ2-1, the V gene TRBV20-1, with TRBD2 matching over 12 bases. With V trimmed by 4 bases and J by 7 bases, 11 bases remained unmatched. Germline V lookup: CDR1 DFQATT, CDR2 SNEGSKA (reference sequence). This CDR3 region has 16 residues. The CDR3 spells CSATDRLAGALNEQFF. CDR3 coding DNA: TGCAGTGCTACCGACCGACTAGCGGGAGCCCTAAATGAGCAGTTCTTC.

The CDR3 DNA sequence: TGCAGTGCCGAGGGGGGGTCCATTCCTTACAATGAGCAGTTCTTC. It encodes CSAEGGSIPYNEQFF. The chain uses TRBV20-1 and TRBJ2-1; TRBD2 is a possible D gene (7 bases). Germline V gives CDR1 DFQATT, CDR2 SNEGSKA (reference sequence). This CDR3 is 15 amino acids long. Between the trimmed V and J ends, which lost 6 bases and 4 bases, there was a span of 19 bases.

In its sample, this clonotype was seen a few times. The V call is TRBV20-1, the J call TRBJ2-7, with TRBD2 as a possible D gene (6 bases). V was cut by 4 bases and J by 0 bases, with 13 bases left in between. CDR1 and CDR2 from the germline V gene are DFQATT and SNEGSKA (reference sequence). CDR3 length equals 14 residues. DNA of the CDR3: TGCAGTGCTACGGGTCTTAGCGGCTCCTACGAGCAGTACTTC. Translation gives CSATGLSGSYEQYF.

With regard to this clonotype: Being one base from a much bigger clone, this may be a read error. J is TRBJ2-1 and V is TRBV5-1; D unresolved. The V gene lost 0 bases and the J gene lost 10 bases, with 14 bases spanning the gap. The CDR3 consists of 14 residues. Germline CDR1 SGHRS, CDR2 YFSETQ. CDR3 bases: TGCGCCAGCAGCTTGGACGGCGGAGCCTACGAGCAGTTCTTC. It yields the protein CASSLDGGAYEQFF.

This clonotype was counted a few times. This rearrangement joins TRBV29-1 to TRBJ2-5, with TRBD1 identical over 7 bases. The length of the CDR3 is 14 residues. The trim removed 1 base at V and 4 bases at J, leaving 6 bases unmatched. Germline V gene sequence: CDR1 SQVTM, CDR2 ANQGSEA. DNA of the CDR3: TGCAGCGTTGAAGGGCGAGGGGGCTCAGAGACCCAGTACTTC. Protein product: CSVEGRGGSETQYF.

This chain joins TRBV27 and TRBJ2-2; no firm D call. The CDR3 is 15 residues long. The germline CDR1 and CDR2 sequences are MNHEY and SMNVEV (reference sequence). V lost 4 bases and J 4 bases, leaving 13 bases between the germline ends. In DNA, the CDR3 is TGTGCCAGCAGTTCGCGCGTACGAAGCACCGGGGAGCTGTTTTTT. Its protein is CASSSRVRSTGELFF.

Regarding this clonotype: The junction departs from the called germline gene at one end, perhaps through a read error. The rearrangement uses TRBV4-1 and TRBJ2-3, with TRBD2 identical over 11 bases. The germline CDR1 and CDR2 sequences are MGHRA and YSYEKL. The length of the CDR3 is 17 residues. The CDR3 sequence is CANSQDLTSGSFDTQYF. The CDR3 region has the DNA TGCGCCAACAGCCAGGACCTTACTAGCGGGAGTTTCGATACGCAGTATTTT.

J is TRBJ2-5 and V is TRBV29-1; 14 nucleotides agree with TRBD2. Trimming cost V 6 bases and J 6 bases; bases outside gene matches: 9. The CDR3 loop spans 15 amino acids. Germline CDR1 is SQVTM and CDR2 is ANQGSEA. The CDR3 nucleotides are TGCAGCGTCGCAGGGACTAGCGGGAGTTCCCAGACCCAGTACTTC. Protein sequence: CSVAGTSGSSQTQYF.

The chain uses TRBV5-1 and TRBJ2-7, with 7 nucleotides matching TRBD2. Unmatched junction bases numbered 6, after V lost 0 bases and J lost 3 bases. The germline CDR1 and CDR2 sequences are SGHRS and YFSETQ. There are 15 residues in the CDR3. CDR3: CASSLGGSLNYEQYF. The CDR3 DNA sequence: TGCGCCAGCAGCTTGGGCGGGAGCCTAAACTACGAGCAGTACTTC.

The rearrangement joins TRBV20-1 to TRBJ1-5, with 7 bases that match TRBD1. After removal of 3 bases from V and 1 base from J, the junction contained 3 bases not matched to a gene. Germline lookup yields CDR1 DFQATT and CDR2 SNEGSKA (reference sequence). This CDR3 spans 14 amino acids. The CDR3 DNA follows: TGCAGTGCTAGTTGGGACAGCAGCAATCAGCCCCAGCATTTT. It translates to CSASWDSSNQPQHF.